These 13 T cell receptor beta chains share one sample of origin, sequenced in a study of blood T cells in healthy people across ages. A second PCR of about 6 to 11 cycles used a sample-barcoded 5' primer and a J-beta primer mix. One entry per CDR3 protein, called by TCRdb with MiXCR from the 5' RACE reads. The sample consists of 380,000 or so distinct CDR3 sequences, about half of them appearing once. The sequenced sample consisted of blood. The receptors were gathered from a man aged 55 to 70 in good health.

With regard to this clonotype: At one of its ends the junction is not consistent with the germline gene, which may arise from a read error. This chain uses TRBV4-3 with TRBJ2-1; 7 nucleotides align to TRBD2. The CDR3 totals 17 residues. Germline V lookup: CDR1 LGHNA, CDR2 YSLEER. The CDR3 DNA reads TGCACCAGCAGTCAGGATCTCCTAGCGGCCTTTGGGAATGAGCAGTTCTTC. This encodes CTSSQDLLAAFGNEQFF.

V and J are TRBV11-2 and TRBJ2-3; D possibly corresponds to TRBD2 (5 bases). Per the germline V gene, CDR1 is SGHAT and CDR2 is FQNNGV. This CDR3 has 14 residues. V lost 7 bases, J lost 2 bases, and 13 bases lay in between. CDR3 loop: CASTPGVFTDTQYF. CDR3 in DNA: TGTGCCAGCACCCCCGGGGTATTCACAGATACGCAGTATTTT.

At least ten counts were recorded for this clonotype. The chain uses TRBV7-2 and TRBJ2-7, with D possibly TRBD2 on 5 matching bases. The CDR3 length is 14 residues. Germline assignment: CDR1 SGHTA and CDR2 FQGNSA. V lost 4 bases and J 2 bases, leaving 12 bases between the germline ends. The CDR3 reads CASSSRREPYEQYF. The CDR3 DNA reads TGTGCCAGCAGCTCCAGAAGGGAGCCCTACGAGCAGTACTTC.

In its sample, this clonotype was seen a few times. The CDR3 reads CASSQAGGLNNEQFF. CDR3 nucleotides: TGCGCCAGCAGCCAAGCGGGAGGCCTTAACAATGAGCAGTTCTTC. The chain uses TRBV4-3 and TRBJ2-1, with 7 bases identical to TRBD2. Germline CDR1 is LGHNA and CDR2 is YSLEER. Trimming cost V 1 base and J 5 bases; bases outside gene matches: 5. CDR3 size: 15 residues.

The chain recombines TRBV12-3 or TRBV12-4 with TRBJ1-1; D gene ambiguous. V was cut by 5 bases and J by 0 bases, with 7 bases left in between. The CDR3 consists of 13 residues. The CDR3 spells CASSQPMNTEAFF. In nucleotides, the CDR3 is TGTGCCAGCAGTCAACCGATGAACACTGAAGCTTTCTTT.

The genes are TRBV27 and TRBJ2-4; 8 nucleotides match TRBD1. The assigned J gene may be wrong: the sequence end matches TRBJ2-7 better. The CDR3 covers 17 residues. Germline lookup yields CDR1 MNHEY and CDR2 SMNVEV (reference sequence). As DNA, the CDR3 is TGTGCCAGCAGTTCTCTCCAGACTGGGACAGGCTCCTACGAGCAGTACTTC. It yields the protein CASSSLQTGTGSYEQYF.

This clonotype was counted between two and nine times. The rearrangement uses TRBV12-3 or TRBV12-4 and TRBJ1-2; 9 bases match TRBD1. V lost 7 bases and J lost 0; bases outside the gene matches: 3. The length of the CDR3 is 14 residues. The CDR3 DNA follows: TGTGCCAGCACCCGGGACAGGGCTAACTATGGCTACACCTTC. Amino acids: CASTRDRANYGYTF.

V and J are TRBV20-1 and TRBJ2-1, with TRBD1 matching 10 bases. The CDR3 extends over 15 amino acids. The germline CDR1 and CDR2 sequences are DFQATT and SNEGSKA (reference sequence). V shed 4 bases, J shed 3 bases, and the junction held 6 bases outside the gene matches. CDR3 coding DNA: TGCAGTGCTAAACCAGGACAGGGGGGCTACAATGAGCAGTTCTTC. Amino acid sequence: CSAKPGQGGYNEQFF.

This clonotype showed up just a few times. The chain uses TRBV7-9 and TRBJ2-3; D possibly corresponds to TRBD2 (5 bases). CDR1 is SEHNR and CDR2 is FQNEAQ in the germline V gene (reference sequence). The CDR3 contains 16 residues. V lost 3 bases, J lost 4 bases, and 17 bases lay in between. In DNA form, the CDR3 reads TGTGCCAGCAGCTTCAAGGTAACGGGATCTCCAGATACGCAGTATTTT. It is translated as CASSFKVTGSPDTQYF. Variable domain in full (rest from reference TRBV7-9 and TRBJ2-3): DTGVSQNPRHKITKRGQNVTFRCDPISEHNRLYWYRQTLGQGPEFLTYFQNEAQLEKSRLLSDRFSAERPKGSFSTLEIQRTEQGDSAMYLCASSFKVTGSPDTQYFGPGTRLTVL.

Ten or more counts support this clonotype. One end of the junction fails to match germline, which may point to a read error. This rearrangement joins TRBV5-1 to TRBJ2-5, with 9 bases aligning to TRBD1. CDR1 and CDR2 from the germline V gene are SGHRS and YFSETQ. The CDR3 is 13 residues long. Here the CDR3 DNA reads TGTGCCAGCAGCAGACAGGGGGAAGAGACCCAGTACTTC. It specifies CASSRQGEETQYF.

This sequence joins TRBV7-2 and TRBJ2-7, with a weak D call TRBD1 (7 bases). V was cut by 5 bases and J by 1 base, with 18 bases left in between. The CDR3 has 16 amino acids. Germline lookup yields CDR1 SGHTA and CDR2 FQGNSA. The CDR3 loop reads CASSPGGTGVSYEQYF. The CDR3 DNA sequence: TGTGCCAGCAGCCCAGGGGGGACGGGGGTTTCCTACGAGCAGTACTTC.

V usage is TRBV5-1 and J usage is TRBJ2-3; TRBD1 aligns across 8 bases. This CDR3 comprises 18 residues. CDR1 is SGHRS and CDR2 is YFSETQ in the germline V gene. Trimming took 4 bases from V and 0 from J; bases not matched to a gene: 13. The CDR3 coding sequence is TGCGCCAGCAGCCCGGGGACAGGCGGGACTTTTAGCACAGATACGCAGTATTTT. Translated, it gives CASSPGTGGTFSTDTQYF.

The rearrangement uses TRBV5-1 and TRBJ2-5, with 13 bases that match TRBD2. This CDR3 spans 16 amino acids. The germline CDR1 and CDR2 sequences are SGHRS and YFSETQ. V gave up 0 bases and J gave up 4 bases; unmatched junction bases: 3. CDR3 DNA sequence: TGCGCCAGCAGCTTGGGGACTAGCGGGAGAATAGAGACCCAGTACTTC. This encodes CASSLGTSGRIETQYF.